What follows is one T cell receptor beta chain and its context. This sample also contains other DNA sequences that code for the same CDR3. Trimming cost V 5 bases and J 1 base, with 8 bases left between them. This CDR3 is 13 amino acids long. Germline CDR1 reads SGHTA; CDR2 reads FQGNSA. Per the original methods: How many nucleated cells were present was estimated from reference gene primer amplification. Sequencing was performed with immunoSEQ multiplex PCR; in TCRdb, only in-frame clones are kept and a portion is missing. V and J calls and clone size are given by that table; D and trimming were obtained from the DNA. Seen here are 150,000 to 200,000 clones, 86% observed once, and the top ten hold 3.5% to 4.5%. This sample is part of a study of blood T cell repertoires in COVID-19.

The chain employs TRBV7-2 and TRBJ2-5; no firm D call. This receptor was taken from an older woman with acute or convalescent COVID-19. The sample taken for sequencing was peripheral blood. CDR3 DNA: TGTGCCAGCAGCCTGAGCCTCCAAGAGACCCAGTACTTC. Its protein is CASSLSLQETQYF.